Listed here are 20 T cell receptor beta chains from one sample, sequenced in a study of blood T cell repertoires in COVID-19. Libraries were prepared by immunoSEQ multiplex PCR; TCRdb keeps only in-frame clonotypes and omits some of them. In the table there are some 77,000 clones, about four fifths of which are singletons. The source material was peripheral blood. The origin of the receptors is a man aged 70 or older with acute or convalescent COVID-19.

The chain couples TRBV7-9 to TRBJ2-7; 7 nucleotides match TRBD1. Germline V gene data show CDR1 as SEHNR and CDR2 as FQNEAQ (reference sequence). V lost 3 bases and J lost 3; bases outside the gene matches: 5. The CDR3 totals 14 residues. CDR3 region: CASSLSYRGYEQYF. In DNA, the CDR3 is TGTGCCAGCAGCTTGAGCTACAGGGGCTACGAGCAGTACTTC.

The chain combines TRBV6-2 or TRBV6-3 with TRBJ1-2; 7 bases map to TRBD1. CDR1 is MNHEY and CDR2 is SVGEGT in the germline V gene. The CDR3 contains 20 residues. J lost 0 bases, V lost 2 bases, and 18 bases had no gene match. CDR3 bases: TGTGCCAGCAGTTACCCACGACCTACCGGACAGGCGGTAACTAACTATGGCTACACCTTC. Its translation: CASSYPRPTGQAVTNYGYTF.

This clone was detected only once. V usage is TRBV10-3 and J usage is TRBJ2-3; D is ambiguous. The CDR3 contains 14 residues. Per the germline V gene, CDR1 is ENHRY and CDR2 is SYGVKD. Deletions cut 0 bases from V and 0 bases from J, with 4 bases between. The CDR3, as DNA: TGTGCCATCAGTGAGTCAACTAGCACAGATACGCAGTATTTT. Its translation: CAISESTSTDTQYF.

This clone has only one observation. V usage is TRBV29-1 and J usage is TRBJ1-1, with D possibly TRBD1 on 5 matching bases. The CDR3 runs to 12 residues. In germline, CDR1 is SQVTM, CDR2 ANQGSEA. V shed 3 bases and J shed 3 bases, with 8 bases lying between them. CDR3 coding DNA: TGCAGCGTTGATGGGGGGGACACTGAAGCTTTCTTT. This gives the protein CSVDGGDTEAFF.

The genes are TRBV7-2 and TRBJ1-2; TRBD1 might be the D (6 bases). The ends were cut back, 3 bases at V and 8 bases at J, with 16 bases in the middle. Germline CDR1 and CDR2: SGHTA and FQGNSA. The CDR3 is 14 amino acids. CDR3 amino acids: CASSFLRAGEGYTF. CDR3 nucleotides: TGTGCCAGCAGCTTCCTGAGGGCAGGGGAGGGCTACACCTTC.

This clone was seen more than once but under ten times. CDR3 in amino acids: CASSIPGQGAYEQYF. The CDR3 DNA sequence: TGTGCCAGCAGCATACCGGGACAGGGGGCCTACGAGCAGTACTTC. The V call is TRBV7-8, the J call TRBJ2-7, with 11 bases lining up with TRBD1. J was trimmed by 2 bases and V by 5 bases; bases with no gene match: 5. CDR3 length: 15 amino acids. Germline V gene sequence: CDR1 SGHVS, CDR2 FQNEAQ.

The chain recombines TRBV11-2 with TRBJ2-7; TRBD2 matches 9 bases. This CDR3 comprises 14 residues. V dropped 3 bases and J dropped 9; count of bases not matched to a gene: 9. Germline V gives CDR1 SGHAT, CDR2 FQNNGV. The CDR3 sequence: CASSFGGGRAWQYF. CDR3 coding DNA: TGTGCCAGCAGCTTCGGCGGCGGGAGGGCCTGGCAGTACTTC.

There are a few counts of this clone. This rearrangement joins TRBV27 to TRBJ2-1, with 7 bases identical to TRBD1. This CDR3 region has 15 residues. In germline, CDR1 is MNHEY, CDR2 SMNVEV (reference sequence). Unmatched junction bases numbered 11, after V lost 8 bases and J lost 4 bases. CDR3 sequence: CASGRQGRAYNEQFF. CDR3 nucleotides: TGTGCCAGCGGCCGACAGGGTAGAGCTTACAATGAGCAGTTCTTC.

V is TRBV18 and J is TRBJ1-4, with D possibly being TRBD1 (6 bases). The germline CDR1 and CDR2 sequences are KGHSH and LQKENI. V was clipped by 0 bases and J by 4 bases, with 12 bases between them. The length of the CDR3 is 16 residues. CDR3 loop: CASSPPGAGDNEKLFF. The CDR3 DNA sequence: TGTGCCAGCTCACCACCGGGGGCCGGGGATAATGAAAAACTGTTTTTT.

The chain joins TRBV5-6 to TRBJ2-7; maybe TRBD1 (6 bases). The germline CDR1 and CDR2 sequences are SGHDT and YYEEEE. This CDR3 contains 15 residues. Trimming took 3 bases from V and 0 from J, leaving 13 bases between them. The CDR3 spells CASSSTGQSSYEQYF. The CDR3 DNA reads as TGTGCCAGCAGCTCGACAGGCCAAAGCTCCTACGAGCAGTACTTC.

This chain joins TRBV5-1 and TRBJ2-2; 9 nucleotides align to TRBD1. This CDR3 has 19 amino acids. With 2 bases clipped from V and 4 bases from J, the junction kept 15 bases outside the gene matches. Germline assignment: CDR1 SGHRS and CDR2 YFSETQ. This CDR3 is CASSFWPGQGPRGTGELFF. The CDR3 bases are TGCGCCAGCAGCTTTTGGCCGGGACAGGGCCCCCGAGGCACCGGGGAGCTGTTTTTT.

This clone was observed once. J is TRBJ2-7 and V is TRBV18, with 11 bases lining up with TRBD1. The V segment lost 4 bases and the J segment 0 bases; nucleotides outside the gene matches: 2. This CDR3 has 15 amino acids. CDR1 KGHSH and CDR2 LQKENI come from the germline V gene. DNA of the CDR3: TGTGCCAGCTCACGGACAGGGGGCCCCTCCTACGAGCAGTACTTC. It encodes CASSRTGGPSYEQYF.

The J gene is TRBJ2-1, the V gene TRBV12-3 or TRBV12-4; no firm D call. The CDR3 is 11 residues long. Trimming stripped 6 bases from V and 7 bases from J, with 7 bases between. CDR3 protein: CASSPGNEQFF. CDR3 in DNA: TGTGCCAGCAGCCCAGGAAATGAGCAGTTCTTC.

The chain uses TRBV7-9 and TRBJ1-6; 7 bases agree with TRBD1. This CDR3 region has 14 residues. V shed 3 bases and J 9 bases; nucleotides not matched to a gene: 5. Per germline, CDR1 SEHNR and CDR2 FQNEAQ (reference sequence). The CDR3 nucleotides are TGTGCCAGCAGCTTCTCGACAGGGTTTTCACCCCTCCACTTT. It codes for CASSFSTGFSPLHF.

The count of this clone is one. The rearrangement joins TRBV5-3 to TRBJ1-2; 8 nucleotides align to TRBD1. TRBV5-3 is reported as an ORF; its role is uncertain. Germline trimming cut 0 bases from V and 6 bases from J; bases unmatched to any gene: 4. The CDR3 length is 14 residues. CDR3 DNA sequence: TGTGCCAGAAGCTTGGTGACAGGGGCTCATGGCTACACCTTC. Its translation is CARSLVTGAHGYTF.

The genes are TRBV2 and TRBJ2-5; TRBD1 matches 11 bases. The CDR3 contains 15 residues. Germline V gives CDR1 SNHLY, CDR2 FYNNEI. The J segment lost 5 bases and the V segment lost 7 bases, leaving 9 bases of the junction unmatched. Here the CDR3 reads CASNGRDRGFETQYF. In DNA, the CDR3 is TGTGCCAGCAATGGTCGGGACAGGGGGTTTGAGACCCAGTACTTC. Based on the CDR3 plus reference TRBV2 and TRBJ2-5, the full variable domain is EPEVTQTPSHQVTQMGQEVILRCVPISNHLYFYWYRQILGQKVEFLVSFYNNEISEKSEIFDDQFSVERPDGSNFTLKIRSTKLEDSAMYFCASNGRDRGFETQYFGPGTRLLVL.

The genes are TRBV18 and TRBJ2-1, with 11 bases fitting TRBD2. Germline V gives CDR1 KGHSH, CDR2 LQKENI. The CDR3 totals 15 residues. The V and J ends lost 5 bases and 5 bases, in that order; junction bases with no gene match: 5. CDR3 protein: CASSSRLAGNNEQFF. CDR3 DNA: TGTGCCAGCTCATCAAGACTAGCGGGAAACAATGAGCAGTTCTTC.

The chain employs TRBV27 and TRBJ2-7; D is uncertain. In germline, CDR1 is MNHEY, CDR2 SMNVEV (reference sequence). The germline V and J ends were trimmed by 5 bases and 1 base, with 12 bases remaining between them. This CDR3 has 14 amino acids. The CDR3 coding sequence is TGTGCCAGCAGTGCCGCGGCCGGTTCCTACGAGCAGTACTTC. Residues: CASSAAAGSYEQYF.

The CDR3 DNA follows: TGTGCCAGCAGCTTACGCGGACTAGTGAACTACAATGAGCAGTTCTTC. Protein sequence: CASSLRGLVNYNEQFF. The chain joins TRBV11-2 to TRBJ2-1, with 7 positions matching TRBD2. The CDR3 spans 16 residues. With 2 bases clipped from V and 3 bases from J, the junction kept 7 bases outside the gene matches. Looked up from germline, CDR1 is SGHAT and CDR2 is FQNNGV. Complete variable domain (other parts from reference TRBV11-2 and TRBJ2-1): EAGVAQSPRYKIIEKRQSVAFWCNPISGHATLYWYQQILGQGPKLLIQFQNNGVVDDSQLPKDRFSAERLKGVDSTLKIQPAKLEDSAVYLCASSLRGLVNYNEQFFGPGTRLTVL.

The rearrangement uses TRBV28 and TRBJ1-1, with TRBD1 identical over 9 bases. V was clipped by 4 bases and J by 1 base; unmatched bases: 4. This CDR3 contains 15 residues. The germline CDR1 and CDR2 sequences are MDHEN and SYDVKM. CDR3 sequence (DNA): TGTGCCAGCAGTTCCTGGACAGGGGAGAACACTGAAGCTTTCTTT. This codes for CASSSWTGENTEAFF.